Presented here are 19 T cell receptor beta chains from one specimen sequenced in a study of tumor-infiltrating lymphocytes in localized non-small cell lung cancer. Clones were sequenced by immunoSEQ multiplex PCR, and TCRdb holds only the in-frame ones, with some missing. Seen here are thousands of clones, around 81% observed once, and the top ten hold 9.8%. The sequencing input was uninvolved lung tissue not adjacent to the tumor. These TCRs come from a human donor with non-small cell lung cancer.

V is TRBV30 and J is TRBJ2-5; no definite D call. There are 13 residues in the CDR3. Deletions cut 1 base from V and 2 bases from J, with 8 bases between. Germline V CDR1 and CDR2: GTSNPN, SVGIG (reference sequence). The CDR3 nucleotides read TGTGCCTGGAGTGGTGGGTTTCAAGAGACCCAGTACTTC. Its protein product is CAWSGGFQETQYF.

V is TRBV7-3 and J is TRBJ2-3, with D unresolved. This CDR3 comprises 12 residues. Trimming took off 4 bases at V and 6 bases at J, with 8 bases between the two ends. Looked up from germline, CDR1 is SGHTA and CDR2 is FQGTGA. The CDR3 is CASSSNTDTQYF. The CDR3 DNA follows: TGTGCCAGCAGCTCCAATACGGATACGCAGTATTTT.

This chain joins TRBV9 and TRBJ2-2; D ambiguous. Germline V gene data show CDR1 as SGDLS and CDR2 as YYNGEE. Deletions cut 4 bases from V and 5 bases from J, with 15 bases between. This CDR3 has 15 residues. CDR3 sequence (DNA): TGTGCCAGCAGCTTGGAGTTCGGGCCTACCGGGGAGCTGTTTTTT. This translates into CASSLEFGPTGELFF.

Written as DNA, the CDR3 is TGCGCCAGCGAAATCCCTGGAAACACCATATATTTT. It codes for CASEIPGNTIYF. The J gene is TRBJ1-3, the V gene TRBV10-2; D is unresolved. This CDR3 region has 12 residues. Germline V gene data show CDR1 as WSHSY and CDR2 as SAAADI. V was shortened by 8 bases and J by 2 bases, with 7 bases between the two germline ends.

This chain joins TRBV2 and TRBJ2-1; D is perhaps TRBD1 (6 bases). Germline V CDR1 and CDR2: SNHLY, FYNNEI. The CDR3 covers 15 residues. V lost 4 bases and J lost 0, with 10 bases in between. Here the CDR3 reads CASSVDRSSYNEQFF. CDR3 nucleotides: TGTGCCAGCAGTGTTGACAGGAGCTCCTACAATGAGCAGTTCTTC.

The rearrangement joins TRBV5-6 to TRBJ1-5; no reliable D call. Trimming removed 0 bases at V and 0 bases at J, with 1 base between. From germline, CDR1 is SGHDT and CDR2 YYEEEE. The CDR3 is 13 residues long. CDR3 DNA: TGTGCCAGCAGCTTGGGTAGCAATCAGCCCCAGCATTTT. The encoded protein is CASSLGSNQPQHF.

The chain links TRBV29-1 to TRBJ2-1; the match to TRBD2 covers 12 bases. CDR1 and CDR2 (germline): SQVTM, ANQGSEA. J lost 5 bases, V lost 3 bases, and 11 bases had no gene match. The CDR3 contains 17 residues. CDR3 nucleotides: TGCAGCGTTGAGGGACTAGCGGGCACAACTAACAACAATGAGCAGTTCTTC. This gives the protein CSVEGLAGTTNNNEQFF.

The V gene is TRBV9, the J gene TRBJ2-2, with 7 bases identical to TRBD2. Losses at the gene ends were 2 bases for V and 3 bases for J; bases not matched to a gene: 10. Looked up from germline, CDR1 is SGDLS and CDR2 is YYNGEE. The CDR3 has 17 amino acids. DNA for the CDR3: TGTGCCAGCAGCGTCCCGAACAGACTAGCAGACACCGGGGAGCTGTTTTTT. It encodes CASSVPNRLADTGELFF.

This clone was observed once. The chain uses TRBV29-1 and TRBJ2-5; D gene unclear. The germline CDR1 and CDR2 sequences are SQVTM and ANQGSEA. The CDR3 contains 10 residues. The germline V and J ends were trimmed by 5 bases and 3 bases, with 4 bases remaining between them. CDR3 sequence reads: CSVIKETQYF. For the CDR3, the DNA is TGCAGCGTTATTAAAGAGACCCAGTACTTC.

The V gene is TRBV28, the J gene TRBJ1-2, with D possibly TRBD1 on 6 matching bases. V was clipped by 8 bases and J by 0 bases, with 7 bases between them. The germline V gene encodes CDR1 MDHEN and CDR2 SYDVKM. The CDR3 is 12 residues long. CDR3 in amino acids: CASRQANYGYTF. The DNA for the CDR3 is TGTGCCAGCCGACAGGCTAACTATGGCTACACCTTC.

The chain uses TRBV6-5 and TRBJ2-5; 10 bases fit TRBD2. CDR3 length equals 13 residues. The germline gives CDR1 MNHEY, CDR2 SVGAGI. V shed 5 bases and J 3 bases; nucleotides not matched to a gene: 0. The CDR3 region has the DNA TGTGCCAGCAGTGGACTAGCGGAAGAGACCCAGTACTTC. Its translation is CASSGLAEETQYF.

The chain couples TRBV11-3 to TRBJ2-1; no reliable D call. The CDR3 covers 13 residues. Germline V gene sequence: CDR1 SGHNT, CDR2 YENEEA. V was cut by 2 bases and J by 6 bases, with 8 bases left in between. In DNA form, the CDR3 reads TGTGCCAGCAGCTTACTGCGGTCCAATGAGCAGTTCTTC. As protein: CASSLLRSNEQFF.

The chain has TRBV6-5 and TRBJ1-2; 7 bases fit TRBD1. The CDR3 is 13 amino acids. The germline V gene has CDR1 MNHEY and CDR2 SVGAGI. J gave up 6 bases and V 10 bases, and 11 bases lay outside the gene matches. The CDR3 spells CATLEGAHNGYTF. The CDR3 coding sequence is TGTGCCACCCTTGAGGGGGCGCATAATGGCTACACCTTC.

This clone appeared a single time. V is TRBV7-2 and J is TRBJ1-5; D is unclear. Germline CDR1 and CDR2: SGHTA and FQGNSA. Trimming left V 3 bases short and J 4 bases short, with 4 bases between. The CDR3 consists of 12 residues. CDR3 bases: TGTGCCAGCAGCTTTTATAATCAGCCCCAGCATTTT. Translation: CASSFYNQPQHF.

The genes are TRBV7-2 and TRBJ2-5, with TRBD1 as a possible D gene (6 bases). Trimming shortened V by 5 bases and J by 0 bases, and 7 bases separated the two germline ends. This CDR3 has 13 amino acids. Germline lookup yields CDR1 SGHTA and CDR2 FQGNSA. CDR3 region: CASSRDNQETQYF. For the CDR3, the DNA is TGTGCCAGCAGCCGGGACAACCAAGAGACCCAGTACTTC.

J is TRBJ1-5 and V is TRBV19; unclear D gene. The V end lost 1 base, the J end lost 9 bases, and 7 bases lay between the germline ends. The CDR3 is made up of 12 amino acids. Germline CDR1 and CDR2: LNHDA and SQIVND (reference sequence). Written as DNA, the CDR3 is TGTGCCAGTAGTATAGGGGTCGGGCCCCAGCATTTT. Translation gives CASSIGVGPQHF.

This clone was seen once. The chain is built from TRBV7-9 and TRBJ2-7; no clear D gene. V was trimmed by 3 bases and J by 7 bases, leaving 7 bases between them. The CDR3 contains 11 residues. Looked up from germline, CDR1 is SEHNR and CDR2 is FQNEAQ (reference sequence). The CDR3 DNA follows: TGTGCCAGCAGCTTCGGACCAGAGCAGTACTTC. It codes for CASSFGPEQYF.

The J gene is TRBJ1-1, the V gene TRBV6-1, with D possibly being TRBD1 (6 bases). Germline CDR1 is MNHNS and CDR2 is SASEGT. The CDR3 is made up of 12 amino acids. Trimming left V 11 bases short and J 5 bases short, with 15 bases between. The CDR3 nucleotides are TGTGCCGGGGGCGCTGGGGGAACTGAAGCTTTCTTT. Its translation: CAGGAGGTEAFF.

This chain connects TRBV28 to TRBJ2-7, with D unclear. Per germline, CDR1 MDHEN and CDR2 SYDVKM. The CDR3 length is 15 residues. V lost 1 base and J lost 1, with 11 bases in between. The CDR3 DNA follows: TGTGCCAGCAGTTTATTAGTAGGGATGTCCTACGAGCAGTACTTC. Translating it yields CASSLLVGMSYEQYF.